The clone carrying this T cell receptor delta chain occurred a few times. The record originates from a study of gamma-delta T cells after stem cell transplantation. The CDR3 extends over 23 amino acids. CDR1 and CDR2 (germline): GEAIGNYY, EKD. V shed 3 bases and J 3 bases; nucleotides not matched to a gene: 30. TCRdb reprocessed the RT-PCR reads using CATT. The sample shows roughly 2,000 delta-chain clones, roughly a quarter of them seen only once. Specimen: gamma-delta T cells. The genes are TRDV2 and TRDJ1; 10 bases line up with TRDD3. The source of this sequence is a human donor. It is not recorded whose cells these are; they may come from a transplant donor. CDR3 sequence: CACDSADGGSRMGDTSWADKLIF. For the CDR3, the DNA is TGTGCCTGTGACTCCGCGGATGGGGGATCGCGGATGGGGGATACCTCTTGGGCCGATAAACTCATCTTT.